This T cell receptor beta chain was found in a study of Ad26.COV2.S vaccination and SARS-CoV-2 variants. As for the study in general: COV1001, an Ad26.COV2.S trial, supplied this vaccine-arm donor.

The study, taken as a whole, reports: Measurement of non-spike TCR breadth gave similar results in vaccine and placebo recipients.

Treatment here: about 20 received Ad26.COV2.S at low or high dose, single or two shots; several received placebo; per-sample allocation not given. Sampling was performed 63 days after the first vaccine or placebo injection. Of note for this clone: The antigen remains undetermined.

TCRdb's table, derived via immunoSEQ multiplex PCR, lists solely in-frame clones and lacks some. This sample has hundreds of thousands of clones, with roughly 90% found just once. This CDR3 has 14 amino acids. The V end lost 1 base, the J end lost 4 bases, and 10 bases lay between the germline ends. Per germline, CDR1 SGHVS and CDR2 FQNEAQ. Source: peripheral blood, taken in a trial of Ad26.COV2.S vaccine versus placebo. The receptor was isolated from a person aged 18-60 years who received the Ad26.COV2.S COVID-19 vaccine or a placebo. This rearrangement joins TRBV7-8 to TRBJ1-1; D is unclear. Written as DNA, the CDR3 is TGTGCCAGCAGCTTAGTAGGGTTTCGCACTGAAGCTTTCTTT. Its translation: CASSLVGFRTEAFF.